This paragraph covers one T cell receptor beta chain sequence. This specimen comes from a study of blood T cell repertoires in COVID-19. Across the whole study: Some COVID-19 samples were acute and others convalescent; all came from the United States, Italy and Spain. Nucleic acid was either cDNA or gDNA, and it came from T cells, B-cell-depleted T cells, or PBMCs.

Authors' analysis steps: Reference gene primers were amplified, and this amplification served to estimate nucleated cell counts. Libraries were prepared by immunoSEQ multiplex PCR; TCRdb keeps only in-frame clonotypes and omits some of them. V and J calls plus clone size are reproduced from that table; the DNA served to infer D and trimming. Of 120,000 or so clones listed, 55% to 75% are singletons. The specimen was peripheral blood. The TCR comes from a woman between 70 and 85 years old with acute or convalescent COVID-19.

CDR3 sequence (DNA): TGCAGCGTGACCGACAGGCGGGGGGTGGCTTACGAGCAGTACTTC. It specifies CSVTDRRGVAYEQYF. The V gene is TRBV29-1, the J gene TRBJ2-7, with 8 bases matching TRBD2. The CDR3 totals 15 residues. Trimming removed 6 bases from V and 4 bases from J; junction bases left unmatched: 14. Germline CDR1 SQVTM, CDR2 ANQGSEA.